This is a list of T cell receptor beta chains from one sample in a study of post-analysis software for immune sequencing data. TCRdb re-called the PCR reads through MiXCR, storing one row per CDR3 protein. Counted here are 160,000 or so distinct CDR3 sequences, about 34% occurring once; the ten biggest clones make up roughly 28%. The sequenced sample was blood, obtained after autologous hematopoietic stem cell transplantation. Source of these receptors: a girl aged 5-17 years with multiple sclerosis. Both conserved end residues are part of each CDR3. A D gene is named only where the DNA matches it firmly. Clone size is given for some rows only: seen once, a few or many times, or a class if the clone is expanded.

J | size | V | D | DNA | CDR3
TRBJ2-1 | many | TRBV3-1 | TRBD2 | TGTGCCAGCAGCCCATCCGGGACTAGCTTTAATGAGCAGTTCTTC | CASSPSGTSFNEQFF
TRBJ1-1 | few | TRBV6-2/TRBV6-3 | . | TGTGCCAGCGGCGCCCCCCTTAAGGGCACTGAAGCTTTCTTT | CASGAPLKGTEAFF
TRBJ2-3 | once | TRBV7-8 | . | TGTGCCACCAGTGACGCCTCTGATGCGGCAGATACGCAGTATTTT | CATSDASDAADTQYF
TRBJ1-5 | few | TRBV27 | . | TGTGCCAGCAGTTATCGTAGCAATCAGCCCCAGCATTTT | CASSYRSNQPQHF
TRBJ2-1 | . | TRBV7-2 | TRBD2 | TGTGCCAGCAGCTTAGCGGCGGGAGCCCTGTACAATGAGCAGTTCTTC | CASSLAAGALYNEQFF
TRBJ1-3 | . | TRBV7-8 | TRBD1 | TGTGCCAGCAGCTCGACAGGGGGATCCTCTGGAAACACCATATATTTT | CASSSTGGSSGNTIYF
TRBJ2-7 | few | TRBV6-5 | . | TGTGCCAGCAGTTACTCGAGTAGAATCTACGAGCAGTACTTC | CASSYSSRIYEQYF
TRBJ2-6 | . | TRBV24-1 | . | TGTGCCACCAGTTCAGGGGACTGGGCCAACGTCCTGACTTTC | CATSSGDWANVLTF
TRBJ1-2 | . | TRBV7-8 | . | TGTGCCAGCAGCCGTCATCTGTACCATGGCTACACCTTC | CASSRHLYHGYTF
TRBJ1-1 | . | TRBV9 | TRBD1 | TGTGCCAGCAGCGAAGTAGACAGGGGCCCTGAAGCTTTCTTT | CASSEVDRGPEAFF
TRBJ2-7 | . | TRBV6-5 | . | TGTGCCAGCAGAAACAGGGGAGGGTACGAGCAGTACTTC | CASRNRGGYEQYF
TRBJ1-4 | few | TRBV4-2 | . | TGTGCCAGCAGCCAAGCGTCGGGGTGGGGTGAAAAACTGTTTTTT | CASSQASGWGEKLFF
TRBJ2-3 | few | TRBV29-1 | TRBD2 | TGCAGCGTTGCCTTAGCGGGAGCGTGGGATACGCAGTATTTT | CSVALAGAWDTQYF
TRBJ2-1 | many | TRBV7-6 | TRBD2 | TGTGCCAGCAGCCTACTAGCGGCAACCTACAATGAGCAGTTCTTC | CASSLLAATYNEQFF
TRBJ2-3 | few | TRBV11-3 | . | TGTGCCAGCAGCTTAGGGGAGAATACGCAGTATTTT | CASSLGENTQYF
TRBJ2-7 | . | TRBV27 | TRBD1 | TGTGCCAGCACTCAGGGGGCGTCCTACAATGAGCAGTACTTC | CASTQGASYNEQYF
TRBJ2-2 | . | TRBV5-3 | TRBD1 | TGTGCCAGAAGCTTGTTCGGACAGGGGAACACCGGGGAGCTGTTTTTT | CARSLFGQGNTGELFF
TRBJ2-7 | . | TRBV20-1 | TRBD1 | TGCAGTGCTCACGGGACAGGGGTTGCCCACGAGCAGTACTTC | CSAHGTGVAHEQYF
TRBJ2-1 | once | TRBV4-3 | TRBD2 | TGCGCCAGCAGCCAAGGGCCCGGGGGTAGCGGGAGGGTCAATGAGCAGTTCTTC | CASSQGPGGSGRVNEQFF
TRBJ1-1 | . | TRBV7-2 | TRBD1 | TGTGCCAGCAGTTGGGACAGGGACACTGAAGCTTTCTTT | CASSWDRDTEAFF
TRBJ1-2 | . | TRBV29-1 | . | TGCAGCGTTTTCCAGGGGACCGGCTACACCTTC | CSVFQGTGYTF
TRBJ2-5 | many | TRBV4-3 | TRBD2 | TGCGCCAGCAGCCAACAAAGAGCGGGAGACTTGGAGACCCAGTACTTC | CASSQQRAGDLETQYF
TRBJ2-1 | . | TRBV12-3/TRBV12-4 | . | TGTGCCAGCAGTTTAGTCGGGAATGAGCAGTTCTTC | CASSLVGNEQFF
TRBJ2-3 | . | TRBV12-3/TRBV12-4 | . | TGTGCCAGCAGTTTAATAGGGAGATACACAGATACGCAGTATTTT | CASSLIGRYTDTQYF
TRBJ2-1 | . | TRBV20-1 | TRBD2 | TGCAGTGCTCCCCCGGGACTAGGGGTGGTCAATGAGCAGTTCTTC | CSAPPGLGVVNEQFF
TRBJ2-1 | few | TRBV4-3 | . | TGCGCCAGCAGCCAAGGGGTTAGGGGGAGGGCCATCGATGAGCAGTTCTTC | CASSQGVRGRAIDEQFF
TRBJ2-7 | . | TRBV27 | . | TGTGCCAGCAGCGTCAACCGAGCCTACGAGCAGTACTTC | CASSVNRAYEQYF
TRBJ2-7 | . | TRBV11-2 | TRBD2 | TGTGCCAGCAGCTCCATGACACCGGGACTAGCTTTCGTGGGGGAGCAGTACTTC | CASSSMTPGLAFVGEQYF
TRBJ2-5 | . | TRBV12-3/TRBV12-4 | . | TGTGCCAGCAGTTTAGCGGGAGCGGAAGAGACCCAGTACTTC | CASSLAGAEETQYF
TRBJ2-7 | few | TRBV2 | . | TGTGCCAGCAAAAGGGCCGAGCAGTACTTC | CASKRAEQYF
TRBJ2-4 | many | TRBV29-1 | . | TGCAGCATACATGGGGGCACAAAAAACATTCAGTACTTC | CSIHGGTKNIQYF
TRBJ2-7 | . | TRBV7-6 | TRBD1 | TGTGCCAGCAGCTGGAGGACAGGGATTGAGTACGAGCAGTACTTC | CASSWRTGIEYEQYF
TRBJ1-1 | few | TRBV6-1 | . | TGTGCCAGCAGGCGAGAGGGAAGTAGAACCCAGAACACTGAAGCTTTCTTT | CASRREGSRTQNTEAFF
TRBJ1-4 | . | TRBV6-6 | . | TGTGCCAGCAGTTACTCCGCGTTGGGGGGGCGTGATGAAAAACTGTTTTTT | CASSYSALGGRDEKLFF
TRBJ2-7 | . | TRBV20-1 | TRBD2 | TGCAGTGCTAAAATAACCTCTAGCGGGACTCGTTCGGGGGCCTACGAGCAGTACTTC | CSAKITSSGTRSGAYEQYF
TRBJ2-2 | . | TRBV29-1 | TRBD2 | TGCAGCGCCGGACTAGCGGGAGACGGGGAGCTGTTTTTT | CSAGLAGDGELFF
TRBJ1-5 | . | TRBV7-6 | . | TGTGCCAGCAGCTCACAGACAGGTAGCAATCAGCCCCAGCATTTT | CASSSQTGSNQPQHF
TRBJ2-3 | few | TRBV20-1 | TRBD2 | TGCAGTGCATATATAGCGGGAGGGCGGGGAGATACGCAGTATTTT | CSAYIAGGRGDTQYF
TRBJ2-1 | many | TRBV11-3 | TRBD2 | TGTGCCAGCAGCTTGCGCGGGAGTAGTAATGAGCAGTTCTTC | CASSLRGSSNEQFF
TRBJ2-3 | few | TRBV7-2 | TRBD2 | TGTGCCAGCAGCCTCAACAGACTAGCGCTGAGCACAGATACGCAGTATTTT | CASSLNRLALSTDTQYF
TRBJ2-3 | few | TRBV4-3 | . | TGCGCCAGCAGCAGAAACCCCCCACTATCCGGGAGCACAGATACGCAGTATTTT | CASSRNPPLSGSTDTQYF
TRBJ2-1 | few | TRBV27 | . | TGTGCCAGCAGTTTACAACAGGGAAATGAGCAGTTCTTC | CASSLQQGNEQFF
TRBJ2-7 | many | TRBV9 | TRBD2 | TGTGCCAGCAGCGGGACTAGCGGCTACGAGCAGTACTTC | CASSGTSGYEQYF
TRBJ1-2 | . | TRBV10-3 | . | TGTGCCACCAGTGAGAAGGGTAACAGCTGGGGCTACACCTTC | CATSEKGNSWGYTF
TRBJ1-1 | few | TRBV10-3 | . | TGTGCGATCACACGGCAGGGGACTAACACTGAAGCTTTCTTT | CAITRQGTNTEAFF
TRBJ2-7 | . | TRBV4-1 | . | TGCGCCAGCAGCCAAGAAGGGGCCGGGAGCTTTTCCTACGAGCAGTACTTC | CASSQEGAGSFSYEQYF
TRBJ1-1 | . | TRBV28 | . | TGTGCCAGCAGACCCGAAGGGTCCACTGAAGCTTTCTTT | CASRPEGSTEAFF
TRBJ2-5 | few | TRBV9 | . | TGTGCCAGCAGCGCCCTGGTCGGAGAAGAGACCCAGTACTTC | CASSALVGEETQYF